Listed below are T cell receptor beta chains from one sample, sequenced in a study of control samples from healthy donors and cancer patients. Using immunoSEQ multiplex PCR, the repertoire was profiled, and TCRdb retains in-frame clones only, with some absent. The table lists 150,000 or so clones, about 87% of them singletons. Input material: blood. Every receptor here comes from a man younger than 40 in good health. The CDR3 runs from the conserved cysteine through the conserved F or W. The D gene is left open where the match is weak. Clone sizes are given selectively: once, few, many, or a class where the clone is expanded.

j_gene | v_gene | d_gene | abundance | CDR3nt | CDR3aa
TRBJ2-7 | TRBV28 | TRBD1 | few | TGTGCCAGCAGGTTCGGGACAGCCTACGAGCAGTACTTC | CASRFGTAYEQYF
TRBJ2-7 | TRBV5-6 | TRBD1 | NA | TGTGCCAGCAGCTGGGACAGGGCGTCCTACGAGCAGTACTTC | CASSWDRASYEQYF
TRBJ2-5 | TRBV12-5 | NA | NA | TGTGCTAGTGGTTTGGGACAGGTTGGCGAGACCCAGTACTTC | CASGLGQVGETQYF
TRBJ2-7 | TRBV11-2 | NA | few | TGTGCCAGCAGCTTGGGGCTAGAGTACGAGCAGTACTTC | CASSLGLEYEQYF
TRBJ2-6 | TRBV5-4 | NA | NA | TGTGCCAGCAGCTTAGGCGGGCCTGGGGCCAACGTCCTGACTTTC | CASSLGGPGANVLTF
TRBJ1-1 | TRBV6-5 | NA | few | TGTGCCAGCAGCCACGACAGTGAAGCTTTCTTT | CASSHDSEAFF
TRBJ2-2 | TRBV7-8 | NA | NA | TGTGCCAGCAGCTTAGACCCTACCGGGGAGCTGTTTTTT | CASSLDPTGELFF
TRBJ2-1 | TRBV19 | TRBD2 | NA | TGTGCCAGTAGTGACGGGGGGGCCCCGGGCAATGAGCAGTTCTTC | CASSDGGAPGNEQFF
TRBJ1-5 | TRBV3-1/TRBV3-2 | NA | NA | TGTGCCAGCAGCCAAAATAAAGGAAATCAGCCCCAGCATTTT | CASSQNKGNQPQHF
TRBJ1-2 | TRBV7-9 | TRBD1 | NA | TGTGCCAGCAGCTTACTTCCGGGACAGGGGGCCTATGGCTACACCTTC | CASSLLPGQGAYGYTF
TRBJ2-1 | TRBV19 | NA | NA | TGTGCCAGTAGTATTCAGCGGCCTTACAATGAGCAGTTCTTC | CASSIQRPYNEQFF
TRBJ2-5 | TRBV7-9 | TRBD2 | NA | TGTGCCAGCAGCTTAATCCGGACTAGCGGGAGTACGGGACAAGAGACCCAGTACTTC | CASSLIRTSGSTGQETQYF
TRBJ2-7 | TRBV12-3/TRBV12-4 | NA | NA | TGTGCCAGCCGCGGGGCGGGGTCCTACGAGCAGTACTTC | CASRGAGSYEQYF
TRBJ2-3 | TRBV18 | TRBD2 | NA | TGTGCCAGCTCACCAAAAGAGTTTGCGGGAGGCACCACAGATACGCAGTATTTT | CASSPKEFAGGTTDTQYF
TRBJ1-2 | TRBV6-5 | NA | NA | TGTGCCAGCGTGATACCCGAGGGCTATGGCTACACCTTC | CASVIPEGYGYTF
TRBJ2-5 | TRBV5-6 | NA | NA | TGTGCCAGCAGCCGAGGGGTCCGGGGCCAAGAGACCCAGTACTTC | CASSRGVRGQETQYF
TRBJ1-5 | TRBV24-1 | NA | NA | TGTGCCACCAGTGACCCCCGGGACCCCACACAGCCCCAGCATTTT | CATSDPRDPTQPQHF
TRBJ1-3 | TRBV6-1 | NA | NA | TGTGCCAGCAGTGAAGCGTGGGGGCCTGGAAACACCATATATTTT | CASSEAWGPGNTIYF
TRBJ1-5 | TRBV27 | NA | NA | TGTGCCAGCAGTTTAGATCGGGGCAATCAGCCCCAGCATTTT | CASSLDRGNQPQHF